The clone carrying this T cell receptor beta chain was recorded a few times. Its antigen is as yet unknown. TCR beta libraries were prepared from cDNA with unique molecular identifiers. Input populations of about 0.95 to 10 million T cells gave rise to about 480,000 cDNA molecules. Using its own MiXCR run on the PCR reads, TCRdb lists one record per CDR3 protein. The data contain roughly 800,000 distinct CDR3 sequences, around 53% of them singletons. These data originate in a study of post-analysis software for immune sequencing data. At the level of the study: Clinical courses comprised relapsing-remitting, secondary progressive and progressive-relapsing multiple sclerosis. General study findings and limits: For normalized Chao1 diversity, multiple sclerosis patients scored significantly lower than controls did. The F measure placed samples prepared in the same batch into strongly shared clusters. About 5 TRBV segments occurring more often in patients than controls included TRBV5-6, TRBV5-1 and TRBV20-1.

The V gene's germline CDR1 is DFQATT and CDR2 SNEGSKA (reference sequence). Losses at the gene ends were 4 bases for V and 5 bases for J; bases not matched to a gene: 3. The CDR3 is 12 residues long. The sequenced sample consisted of blood. The rearrangement links TRBV20-1 to TRBJ2-7; 9 bases line up with TRBD1. The sequence was obtained from a girl aged 10 to 17 with multiple sclerosis. The DNA of the CDR3 is TGCAGTGCTATACAGGGGGCGAACGAGCAGTACTTC. This gives the protein CSAIQGANEQYF.